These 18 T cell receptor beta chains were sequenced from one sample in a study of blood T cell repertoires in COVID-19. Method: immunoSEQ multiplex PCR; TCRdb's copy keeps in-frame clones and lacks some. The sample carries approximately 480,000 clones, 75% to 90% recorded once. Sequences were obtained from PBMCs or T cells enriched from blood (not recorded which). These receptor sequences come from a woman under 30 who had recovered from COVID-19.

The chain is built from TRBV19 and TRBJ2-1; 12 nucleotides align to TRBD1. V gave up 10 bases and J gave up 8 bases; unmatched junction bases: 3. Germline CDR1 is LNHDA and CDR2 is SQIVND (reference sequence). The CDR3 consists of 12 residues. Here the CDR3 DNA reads TGTGCCACCGGGACAGGGGGCTATGAGCAGTTCTTC. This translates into CATGTGGYEQFF.

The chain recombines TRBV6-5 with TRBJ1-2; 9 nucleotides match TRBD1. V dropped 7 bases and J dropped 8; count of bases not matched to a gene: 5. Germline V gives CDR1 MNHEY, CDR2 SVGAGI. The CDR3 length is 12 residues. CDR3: CASTRDREGYTF. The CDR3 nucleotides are TGTGCCAGCACCCGGGACAGGGAGGGCTACACCTTC.

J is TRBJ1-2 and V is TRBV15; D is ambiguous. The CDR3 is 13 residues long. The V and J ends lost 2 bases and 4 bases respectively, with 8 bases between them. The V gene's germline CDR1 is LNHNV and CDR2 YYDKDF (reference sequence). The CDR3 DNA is TGTGCCACCAGCAGACCGGGAGGCTATGGCTACACCTTC. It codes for CATSRPGGYGYTF.

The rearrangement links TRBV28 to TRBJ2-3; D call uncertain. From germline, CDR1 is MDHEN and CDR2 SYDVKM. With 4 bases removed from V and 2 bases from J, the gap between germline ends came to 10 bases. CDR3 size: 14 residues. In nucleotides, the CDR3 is TGTGCCAGCAGTTCCCCCTACCCCACAGATACGCAGTATTTT. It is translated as CASSSPYPTDTQYF.

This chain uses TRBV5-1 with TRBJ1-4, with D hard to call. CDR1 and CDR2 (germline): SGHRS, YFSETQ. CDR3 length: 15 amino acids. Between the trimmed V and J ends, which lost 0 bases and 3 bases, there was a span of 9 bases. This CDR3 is CASSLGEGANEKLFF. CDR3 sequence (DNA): TGCGCCAGCAGCTTGGGTGAGGGAGCTAATGAAAAACTGTTTTTT.

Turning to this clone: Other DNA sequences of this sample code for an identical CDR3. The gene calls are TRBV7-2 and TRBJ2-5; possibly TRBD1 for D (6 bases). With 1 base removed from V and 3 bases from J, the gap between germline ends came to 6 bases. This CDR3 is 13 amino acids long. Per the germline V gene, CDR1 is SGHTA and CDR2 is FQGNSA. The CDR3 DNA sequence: TGTGCCAGCAGCTTAGACAGGGAAGAGACCCAGTACTTC. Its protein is CASSLDREETQYF.

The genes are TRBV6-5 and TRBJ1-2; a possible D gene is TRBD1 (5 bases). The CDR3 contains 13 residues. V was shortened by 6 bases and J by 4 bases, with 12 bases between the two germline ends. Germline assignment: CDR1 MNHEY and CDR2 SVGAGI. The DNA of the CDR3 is TGTGCCAGCAGGGGCCGGGGGTTCTATGGCTACACCTTC. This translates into CASRGRGFYGYTF.

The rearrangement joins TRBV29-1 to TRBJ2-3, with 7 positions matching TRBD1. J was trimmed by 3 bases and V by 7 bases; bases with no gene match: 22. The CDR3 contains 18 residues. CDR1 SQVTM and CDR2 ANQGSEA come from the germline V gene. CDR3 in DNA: TGCAGCGCTCAAGGGGTTGCGGACAGGTCCCCCCGGACAGATACGCAGTATTTT. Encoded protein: CSAQGVADRSPRTDTQYF.

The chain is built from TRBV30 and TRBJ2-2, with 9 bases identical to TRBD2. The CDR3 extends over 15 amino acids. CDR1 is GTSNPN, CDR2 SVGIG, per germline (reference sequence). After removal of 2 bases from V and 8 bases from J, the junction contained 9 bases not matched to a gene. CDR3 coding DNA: TGTGCCTGGAGTTCCGTGCGGGGGGGCTGGGGGGAGCTGTTTTTT. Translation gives CAWSSVRGGWGELFF.

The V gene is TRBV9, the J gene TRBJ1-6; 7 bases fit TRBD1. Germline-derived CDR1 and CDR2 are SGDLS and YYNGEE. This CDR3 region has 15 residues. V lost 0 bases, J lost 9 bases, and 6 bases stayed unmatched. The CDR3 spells CASSVEGGPGSPLHF. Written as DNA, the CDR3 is TGTGCCAGCAGCGTAGAAGGGGGCCCGGGTTCACCCCTCCACTTT. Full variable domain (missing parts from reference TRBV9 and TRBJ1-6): DSGVTQTPKHLITATGQRVTLRCSPRSGDLSVYWYQQSLDQGLQFLIQYYNGEERAKGNILERFSAQQFPDLHSELNLSSLELGDSALYFCASSVEGGPGSPLHFGNGTRLTVT.

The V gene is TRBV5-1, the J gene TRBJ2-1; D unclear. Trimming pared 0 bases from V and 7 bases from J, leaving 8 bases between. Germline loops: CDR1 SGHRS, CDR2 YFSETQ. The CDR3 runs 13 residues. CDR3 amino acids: CASSLVDKNEQFF. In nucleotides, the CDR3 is TGCGCCAGCAGCTTGGTCGACAAGAATGAGCAGTTCTTC.

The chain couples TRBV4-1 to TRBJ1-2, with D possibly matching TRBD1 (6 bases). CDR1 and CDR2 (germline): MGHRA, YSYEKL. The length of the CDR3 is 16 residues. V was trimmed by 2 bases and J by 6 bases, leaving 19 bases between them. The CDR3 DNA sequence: TGCGCCAGCAGCCAAACCCGGGACATGACGTCGCATGGCTACACCTTC. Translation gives CASSQTRDMTSHGYTF.

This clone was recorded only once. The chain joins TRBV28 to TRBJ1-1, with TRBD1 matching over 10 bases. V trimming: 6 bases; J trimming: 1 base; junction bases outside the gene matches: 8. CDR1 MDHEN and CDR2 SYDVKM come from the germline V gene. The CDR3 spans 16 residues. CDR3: CASSRRQGASNTEAFF. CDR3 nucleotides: TGTGCCAGCAGCCGCCGACAGGGGGCATCGAACACTGAAGCTTTCTTT.

The CDR3 reads CASSIGRGPSNQPQHF. CDR3 coding DNA: TGTGCCAGTAGTATAGGGAGGGGACCTAGCAATCAGCCCCAGCATTTT. The chain has TRBV19 and TRBJ1-5; D is possibly TRBD1 (5 bases). The V end was cut by 1 base, the J end by 0 bases, with 10 bases between. Germline V lookup: CDR1 LNHDA, CDR2 SQIVND (reference sequence). The CDR3 runs to 16 residues.

CDR3 amino acids: CASSESGNGYTF. Written as DNA, the CDR3 is TGTGCCAGCAGTGAATCAGGGAATGGCTACACCTTC. The chain couples TRBV6-1 to TRBJ1-2; weak D call: TRBD1 (5 bases). Germline CDR1 MNHNS, CDR2 SASEGT. CDR3 length: 12 amino acids. V was clipped by 2 bases and J by 6 bases, with 7 bases between them.

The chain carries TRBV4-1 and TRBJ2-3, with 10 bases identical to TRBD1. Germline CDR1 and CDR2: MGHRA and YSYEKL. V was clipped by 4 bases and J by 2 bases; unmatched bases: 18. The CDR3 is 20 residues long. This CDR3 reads CASSLSTGGSPAGTTDTQYF. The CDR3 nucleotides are TGCGCCAGCAGCCTATCGACAGGGGGCAGTCCCGCAGGCACCACAGATACGCAGTATTTT.

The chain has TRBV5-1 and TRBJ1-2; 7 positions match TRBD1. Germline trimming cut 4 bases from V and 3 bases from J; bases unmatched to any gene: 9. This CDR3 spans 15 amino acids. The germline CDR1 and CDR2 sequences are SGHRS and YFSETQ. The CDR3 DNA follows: TGCGCCAGCAGCCTGGGACAGAGGGACTACTATGGCTACACCTTC. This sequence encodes CASSLGQRDYYGYTF.

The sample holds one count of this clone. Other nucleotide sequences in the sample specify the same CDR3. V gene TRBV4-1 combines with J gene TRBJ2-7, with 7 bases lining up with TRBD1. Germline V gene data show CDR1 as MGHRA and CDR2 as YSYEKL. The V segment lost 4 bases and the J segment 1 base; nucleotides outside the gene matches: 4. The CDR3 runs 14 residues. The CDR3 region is CASSLGTASYEQYF. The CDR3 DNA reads TGCGCCAGCAGCCTAGGGACAGCTTCCTACGAGCAGTACTTC.